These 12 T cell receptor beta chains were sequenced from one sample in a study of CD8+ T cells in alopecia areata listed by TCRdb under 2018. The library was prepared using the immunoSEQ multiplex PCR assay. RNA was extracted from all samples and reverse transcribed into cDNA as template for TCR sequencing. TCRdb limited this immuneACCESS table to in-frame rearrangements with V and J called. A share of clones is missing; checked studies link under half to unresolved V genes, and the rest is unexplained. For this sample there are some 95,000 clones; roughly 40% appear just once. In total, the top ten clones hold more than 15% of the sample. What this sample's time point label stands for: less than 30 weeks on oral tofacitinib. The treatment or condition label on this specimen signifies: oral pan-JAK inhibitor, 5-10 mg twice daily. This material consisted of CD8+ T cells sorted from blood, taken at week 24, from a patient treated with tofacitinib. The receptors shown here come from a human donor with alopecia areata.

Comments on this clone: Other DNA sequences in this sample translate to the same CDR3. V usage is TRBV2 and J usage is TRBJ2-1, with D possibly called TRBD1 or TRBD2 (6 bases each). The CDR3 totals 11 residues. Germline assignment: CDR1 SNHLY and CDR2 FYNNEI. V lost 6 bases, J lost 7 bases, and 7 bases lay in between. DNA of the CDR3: TGTGCCAGCAGAGGGGGGAATGAGCAGTTCTTC. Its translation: CASRGGNEQFF.

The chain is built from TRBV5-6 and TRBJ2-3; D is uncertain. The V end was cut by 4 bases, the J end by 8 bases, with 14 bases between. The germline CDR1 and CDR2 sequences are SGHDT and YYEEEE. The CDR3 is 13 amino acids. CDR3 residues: CASSTPTMPTQYF. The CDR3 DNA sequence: TGTGCCAGCAGCACGCCCACAATGCCTACGCAGTATTTT.

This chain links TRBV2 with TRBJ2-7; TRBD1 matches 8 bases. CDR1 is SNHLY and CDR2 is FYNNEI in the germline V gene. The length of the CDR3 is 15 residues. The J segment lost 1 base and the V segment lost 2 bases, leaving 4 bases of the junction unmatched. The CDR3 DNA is TGTGCCAGCAGTGAATTGGGACAGGTATCCTACGAGCAGTACTTC. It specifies CASSELGQVSYEQYF. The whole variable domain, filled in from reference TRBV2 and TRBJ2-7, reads EPEVTQTPSHQVTQMGQEVILRCVPISNHLYFYWYRQILGQKVEFLVSFYNNEISEKSEIFDDQFSVERPDGSNFTLKIRSTKLEDSAMYFCASSELGQVSYEQYFGPGTRLTVT.

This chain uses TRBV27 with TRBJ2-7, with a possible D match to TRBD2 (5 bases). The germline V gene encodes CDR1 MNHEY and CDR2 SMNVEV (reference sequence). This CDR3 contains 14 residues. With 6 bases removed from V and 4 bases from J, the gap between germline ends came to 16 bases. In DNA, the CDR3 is TGTGCCAGCAGCCAGCGAGTAGGAGGATACGAGCAGTACTTC. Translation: CASSQRVGGYEQYF.

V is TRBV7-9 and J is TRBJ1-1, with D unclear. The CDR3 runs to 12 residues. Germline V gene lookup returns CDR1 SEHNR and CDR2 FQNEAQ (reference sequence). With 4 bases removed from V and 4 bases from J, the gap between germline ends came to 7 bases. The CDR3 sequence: CASSSGITEAFF. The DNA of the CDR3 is TGTGCCAGCAGCTCGGGGATCACTGAAGCTTTCTTT.

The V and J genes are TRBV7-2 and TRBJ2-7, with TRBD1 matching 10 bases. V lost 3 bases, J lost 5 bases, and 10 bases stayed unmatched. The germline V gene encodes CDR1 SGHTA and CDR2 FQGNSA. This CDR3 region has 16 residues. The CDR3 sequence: CASSLPRDRGTDEQYF. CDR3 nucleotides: TGTGCCAGCAGCTTGCCCCGGGACAGGGGTACCGACGAGCAGTACTTC.

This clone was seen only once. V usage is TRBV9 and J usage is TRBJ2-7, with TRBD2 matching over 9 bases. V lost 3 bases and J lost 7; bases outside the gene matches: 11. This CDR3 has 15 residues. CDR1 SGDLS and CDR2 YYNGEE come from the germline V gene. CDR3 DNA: TGTGCCAGCAGCGCGGGGGCGGGAGGGCCGAAAGAGCAGTACTTC. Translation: CASSAGAGGPKEQYF.

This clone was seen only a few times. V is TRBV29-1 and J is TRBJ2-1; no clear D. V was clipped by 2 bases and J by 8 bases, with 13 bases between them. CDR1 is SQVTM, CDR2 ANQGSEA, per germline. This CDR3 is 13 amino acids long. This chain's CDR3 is CSVESYSKYEQFF. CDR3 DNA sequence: TGCAGCGTTGAATCCTACAGTAAATATGAGCAGTTCTTC.

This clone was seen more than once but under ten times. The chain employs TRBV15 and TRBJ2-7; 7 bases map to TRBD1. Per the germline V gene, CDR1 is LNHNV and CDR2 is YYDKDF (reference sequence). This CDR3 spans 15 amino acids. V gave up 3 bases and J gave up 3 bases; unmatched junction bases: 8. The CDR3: CATSSLRGQLYEQYF. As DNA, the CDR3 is TGTGCCACCAGCAGCTTGAGGGGACAGCTCTACGAGCAGTACTTC.

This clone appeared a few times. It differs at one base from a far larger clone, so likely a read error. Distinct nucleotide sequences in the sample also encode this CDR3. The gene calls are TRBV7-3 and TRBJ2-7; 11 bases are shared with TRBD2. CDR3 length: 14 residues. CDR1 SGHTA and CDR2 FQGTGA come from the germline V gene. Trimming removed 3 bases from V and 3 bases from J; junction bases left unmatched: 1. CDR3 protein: CASSLTSGNYEQYF. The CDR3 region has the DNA TGTGCCAGCAGCTTGACTAGCGGGAACTACGAGCAGTACTTC.

The DNA for the CDR3 is TGTGCCAGCAGCTCCTCGGGAGGGATAAGAACTAATGAAAAACTGTTTTTT. This codes for CASSSSGGIRTNEKLFF. The chain employs TRBV7-8 and TRBJ1-4; no clear D gene. Germline CDR1 and CDR2: SGHVS and FQNEAQ. The V end lost 4 bases, the J end lost 1 base, and 16 bases lay between the germline ends. There are 17 residues in the CDR3.

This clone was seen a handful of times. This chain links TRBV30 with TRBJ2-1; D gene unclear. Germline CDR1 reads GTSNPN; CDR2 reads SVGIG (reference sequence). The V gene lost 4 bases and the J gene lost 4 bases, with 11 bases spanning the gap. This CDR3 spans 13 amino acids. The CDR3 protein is CAWTEWGYNEQFF. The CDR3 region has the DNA TGTGCCTGGACCGAATGGGGATACAATGAGCAGTTCTTC.